The entry below gives a single T cell receptor (beta chain) sequence along with its context. Its specificity is unknown. Each donor was healthy, and each was a bone marrow donor. The V end lost 3 bases, the J end lost 1 base, and 12 bases lay between the germline ends. CDR3 length: 16 amino acids. Germline V gene data show CDR1 as LNHDA and CDR2 as SQIVND (reference sequence). The data derive from a study of cytomegalovirus exposure and HLA in healthy donors. Study findings and constraints: Earlier findings revealed that most TCR beta V segments proved productive either about 87% or about 30% of the time. Among the sequence variants, a highly shared cluster was likely an artifact of sequencing. According to reports, the classifier identified cytomegalovirus status with high specificity and sensitivity.

The PCR employed 60 Vbeta primers together with 13 Jbeta primers. Sequencing was performed with immunoSEQ multiplex PCR; in TCRdb, only in-frame clones are kept and a portion is missing. This table has 60,000 or so clones, 77% appearing once. The specimen sequenced was PBMCs. The rearrangement uses TRBV19 and TRBJ2-2; maybe TRBD1 (6 bases). The sequence was collected from a woman aged 40 to 49 in good health and CMV-seropositive. The CDR3 spells CASSIWQGRNTGELFF. The CDR3, as DNA: TGTGCCAGTAGTATCTGGCAGGGGAGGAACACCGGGGAGCTGTTTTTT.